The entry below describes one T cell receptor beta chain. Germline V gene sequence: CDR1 MNHNS, CDR2 SASEGT. The trim removed 5 bases at V and 5 bases at J, leaving 9 bases unmatched. The CDR3 totals 14 residues. These data belong to a study of CD8+ T cells in alopecia areata. At the level of the study: Tofacitinib therapy took 6 to 18 months; 6 months off drug came after.

Treatment described: oral pan-JAK inhibitor, 5-10 mg twice daily. In each case, RNA was isolated and then reverse transcribed into cDNA as the sequencing template. Some clones are missing from TCRdb's copy, which holds only in-frame ones; the method was immunoSEQ multiplex PCR. Of some 190,000 clones listed, roughly 46% were seen once; the top ten hold over 9%. The input for sequencing was CD8+ T cells sorted from blood, taken at approximately week 51, from a patient treated with tofacitinib. The TCR sequence derives from a human donor with alopecia areata. The chain employs TRBV6-1 and TRBJ2-7; 7 nucleotides align to TRBD1. In DNA form, the CDR3 reads TGTGCCAGCAGTAAGGGAGAGGGGGCCGACGAGCAGTACTTC. This gives the protein CASSKGEGADEQYF.